Given below is one TCR beta chain in context. Antigen specificity is unknown. The CDR3 length is 18 residues. With V trimmed by 5 bases and J by 0 bases, 5 bases remained unmatched. Germline V gene data show CDR1 as SNHLY and CDR2 as FYNNEI. The data belong to a study of cytomegalovirus exposure and HLA in healthy donors. Across the study: There were under 130 million unique TCR beta sequences, drawn from about 200 million T cells, in an earlier analysis.

Study-level results: Some V segments, TRBV6-2 and TRBV6-3 among them, were indistinguishable and were therefore excluded.

In nominal health when sampled, donors likely had unrecorded immune exposures nonetheless. Vbeta (60) and Jbeta (13) primers were used in the PCR. In the authors' methods: In a later analysis, of 80 million or so unique beta chains, some 10 million appeared in at least two donors. The table came from immunoSEQ multiplex PCR; TCRdb's copy has only in-frame clones and leaves some out. The V and J calls and clone size come from that table; D and trimming were worked out from the DNA. The repertoire consists of about 150,000 clones, with approximately 72% occurring once and the leading ten covering about 3%.

The chain links TRBV2 to TRBJ2-1; 15 nucleotides align to TRBD2. The receptor was derived from a man between 18 and 35 years old in good health and CMV-seronegative. Sequencing was done on a sample of PBMCs. The CDR3 is CASSSGTSGGSSYNEQFF. DNA for the CDR3: TGTGCCAGCAGTTCCGGGACTAGCGGGGGGAGCTCCTACAATGAGCAGTTCTTC.